This T cell receptor (beta chain) was retrieved from a study of shared clonotypes between healthy human individuals. This clone was observed many times. Measured with immunoSEQ multiplex PCR; TCRdb has only the in-frame clones, and not every one. The profile shows about 1 million clones, 65% to 75% of them singletons. V lost 7 bases to trimming and J lost 9 bases, with 15 bases between them. The CDR3 runs 12 residues. The germline gives CDR1 GTSNPN, CDR2 SVGIG (reference sequence). The sequence derives from a young man in good health. The sequenced material came from memory CD4+ T cells sorted from blood. Sample subset: CD45RA-negative fraction. V is TRBV30 and J is TRBJ2-2; D gene ambiguous. The chain's CDR3 is CASVEGRRELFF. Here the CDR3 DNA reads TGTGCCTCGGTGGAAGGGCGAAGGGAGCTGTTTTTT.